This T cell receptor beta chain was documented in a study of shared clonotypes between healthy human individuals. Sorted-subset replicate PCR reactions contained 200 to 250 ng DNA, corresponding to about 30,000 T cell genomes. The protocol was immunoSEQ multiplex PCR, while the TCRdb copy is restricted to in-frame clones and leaves out a portion. The table has 2 million or so clones, approximately 94% seen once; the top ten hold 0.85% to 1.2%. Naive CD8 cells, CD45RO-negative and positively selected for CCR7, excluded terminally differentiated effector memory CD45RA+ cells. Only Caucasian adults living in Nashville, Tennessee made up the donor group. The CDR3 is 11 amino acids. V gave up 6 bases and J gave up 6 bases, with 11 bases separating them. Germline V lookup: CDR1 DFQATT, CDR2 SNEGSKA (reference sequence).

The sample comprised naive CD8+ T cells sorted from blood. This chain links TRBV20-1 with TRBJ1-2; D gene unclear. The receptor comes from a man between 18 and 29 years old in good health. CDR3 in amino acids: CSAPHPNGYTF. As DNA, the CDR3 is TGCAGTGCCCCCCACCCGAATGGCTACACCTTC.